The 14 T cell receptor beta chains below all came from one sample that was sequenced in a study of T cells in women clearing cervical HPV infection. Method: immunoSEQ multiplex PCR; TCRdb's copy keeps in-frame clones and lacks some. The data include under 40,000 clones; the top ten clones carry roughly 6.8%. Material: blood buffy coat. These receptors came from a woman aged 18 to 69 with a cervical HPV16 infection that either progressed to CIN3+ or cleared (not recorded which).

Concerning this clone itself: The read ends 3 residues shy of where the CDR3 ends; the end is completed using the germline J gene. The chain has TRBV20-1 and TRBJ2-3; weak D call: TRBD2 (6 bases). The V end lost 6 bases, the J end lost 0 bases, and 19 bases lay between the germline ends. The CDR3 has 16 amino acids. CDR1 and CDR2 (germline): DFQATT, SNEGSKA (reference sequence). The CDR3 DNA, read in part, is TGCAGTGCCCATAACCCTCTAGCGACTAGCACAGATACG. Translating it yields CSAHNPLATSTDT. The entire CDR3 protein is CSAHNPLATSTDTQYF.

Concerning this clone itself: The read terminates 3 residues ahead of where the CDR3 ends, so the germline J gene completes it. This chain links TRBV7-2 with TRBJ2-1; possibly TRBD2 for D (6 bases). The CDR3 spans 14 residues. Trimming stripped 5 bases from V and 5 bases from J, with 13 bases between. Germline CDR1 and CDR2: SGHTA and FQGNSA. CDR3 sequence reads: CASSPGTVNNEQFF. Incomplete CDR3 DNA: TGTGCCAGCAGCCCCGGGACTGTCAACAATGAG.

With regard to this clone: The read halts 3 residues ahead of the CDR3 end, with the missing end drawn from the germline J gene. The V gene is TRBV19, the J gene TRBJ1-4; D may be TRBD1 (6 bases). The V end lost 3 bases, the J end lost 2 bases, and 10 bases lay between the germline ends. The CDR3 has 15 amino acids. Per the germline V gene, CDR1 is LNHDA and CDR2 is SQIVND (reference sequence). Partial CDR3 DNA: TGTGCCAGTAGTATGGACAGTCCGACTAATGAAAAA. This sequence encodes CASSMDSPTNEK. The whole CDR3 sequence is CASSMDSPTNEKLFF.

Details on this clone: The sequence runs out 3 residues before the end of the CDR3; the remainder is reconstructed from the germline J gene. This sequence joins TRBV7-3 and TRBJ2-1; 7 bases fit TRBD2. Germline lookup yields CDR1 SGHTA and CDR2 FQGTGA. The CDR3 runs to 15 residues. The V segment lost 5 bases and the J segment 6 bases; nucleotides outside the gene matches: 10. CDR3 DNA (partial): TGTGCCAGCAGCGTAAACGCGGGAGTGGGCAATGAG. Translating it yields CASSVNAGVGNE. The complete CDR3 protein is CASSVNAGVGNEQFF.

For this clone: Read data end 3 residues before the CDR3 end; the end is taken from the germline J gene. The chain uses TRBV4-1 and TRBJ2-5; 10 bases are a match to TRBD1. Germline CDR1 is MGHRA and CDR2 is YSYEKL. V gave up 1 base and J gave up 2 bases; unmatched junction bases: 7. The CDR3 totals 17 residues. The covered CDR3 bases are TGCGCCAGCAGCCAAGCGGGGAGGGGACAGGGGCAAGAGACC. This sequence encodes CASSQAGRGQGQET. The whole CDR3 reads CASSQAGRGQGQETQYF.

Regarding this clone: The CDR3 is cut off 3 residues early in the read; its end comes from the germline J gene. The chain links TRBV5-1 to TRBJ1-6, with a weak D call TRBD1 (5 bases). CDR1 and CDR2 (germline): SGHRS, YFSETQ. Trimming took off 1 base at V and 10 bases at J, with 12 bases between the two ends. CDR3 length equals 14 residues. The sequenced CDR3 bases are TGCGCCAGCAGCTTGTTAGGGGAGGAGTCACCC. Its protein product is CASSLLGEESP. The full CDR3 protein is CASSLLGEESPLHF. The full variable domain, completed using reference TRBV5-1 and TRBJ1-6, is KAGVTQTPRYLIKTRGQQVTLSCSPISGHRSVSWYQQTPGQGLQFLFEYFSETQRNKGNFPGRFSGRQFSNSRSEMNVSTLELGDSALYLCASSLLGEESPLHFGNGTRLTVT.

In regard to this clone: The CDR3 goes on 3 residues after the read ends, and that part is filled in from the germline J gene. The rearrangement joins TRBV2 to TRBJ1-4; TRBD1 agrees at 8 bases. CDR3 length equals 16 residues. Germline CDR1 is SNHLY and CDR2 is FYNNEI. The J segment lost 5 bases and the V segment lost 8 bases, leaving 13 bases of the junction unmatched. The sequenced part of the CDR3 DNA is TGTGCCAGCCTGGATGACAGGGGCCAAAGAAATGAAAAA. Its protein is CASLDDRGQRNEK. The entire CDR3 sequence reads CASLDDRGQRNEKLFF.

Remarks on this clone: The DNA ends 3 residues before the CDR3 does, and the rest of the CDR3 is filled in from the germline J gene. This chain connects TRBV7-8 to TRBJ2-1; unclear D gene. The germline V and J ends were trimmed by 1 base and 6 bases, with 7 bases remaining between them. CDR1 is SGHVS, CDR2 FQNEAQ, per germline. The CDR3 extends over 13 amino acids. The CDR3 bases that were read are TGTGCCAGCAGCTTAGGTCAAGCCAATGAG. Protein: CASSLGQANE. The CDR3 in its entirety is CASSLGQANEQFF.

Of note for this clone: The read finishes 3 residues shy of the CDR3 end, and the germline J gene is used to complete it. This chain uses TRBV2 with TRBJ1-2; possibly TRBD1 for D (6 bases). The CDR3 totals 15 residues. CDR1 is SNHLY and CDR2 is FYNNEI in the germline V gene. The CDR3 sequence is CASSEVVAGANDYTF. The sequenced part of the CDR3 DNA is TGTGCCAGCAGTGAAGTTGTAGCGGGGGCCAATGAC.

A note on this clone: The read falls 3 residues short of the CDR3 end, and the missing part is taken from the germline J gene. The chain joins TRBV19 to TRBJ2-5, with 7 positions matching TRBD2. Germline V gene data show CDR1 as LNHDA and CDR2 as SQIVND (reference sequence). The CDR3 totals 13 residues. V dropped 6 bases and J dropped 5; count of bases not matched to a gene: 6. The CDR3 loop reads CASSAGLVETQYF. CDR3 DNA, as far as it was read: TGTGCCAGTAGCGCAGGACTAGTTGAGACC.

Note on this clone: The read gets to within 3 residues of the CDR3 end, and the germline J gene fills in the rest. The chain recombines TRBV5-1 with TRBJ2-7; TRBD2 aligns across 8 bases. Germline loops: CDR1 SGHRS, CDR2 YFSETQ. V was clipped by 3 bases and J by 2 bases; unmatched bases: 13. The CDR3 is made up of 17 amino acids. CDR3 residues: CASSSTPRGAMTYEQYF. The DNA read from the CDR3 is TGCGCCAGCAGCTCCACACCGCGGGGGGCTATGACCTACGAG. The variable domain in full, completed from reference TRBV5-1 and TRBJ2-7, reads KAGVTQTPRYLIKTRGQQVTLSCSPISGHRSVSWYQQTPGQGLQFLFEYFSETQRNKGNFPGRFSGRQFSNSRSEMNVSTLELGDSALYLCASSSTPRGAMTYEQYFGPGTRLTVT.

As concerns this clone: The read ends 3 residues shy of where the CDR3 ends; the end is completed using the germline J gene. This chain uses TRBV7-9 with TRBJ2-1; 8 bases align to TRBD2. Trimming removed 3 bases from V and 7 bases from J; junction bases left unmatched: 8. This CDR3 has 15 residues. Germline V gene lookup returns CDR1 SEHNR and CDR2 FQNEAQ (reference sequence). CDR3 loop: CASSLDIAGRNEQFF. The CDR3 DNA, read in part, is TGTGCCAGCAGCTTGGATATAGCGGGGAGGAATGAG.

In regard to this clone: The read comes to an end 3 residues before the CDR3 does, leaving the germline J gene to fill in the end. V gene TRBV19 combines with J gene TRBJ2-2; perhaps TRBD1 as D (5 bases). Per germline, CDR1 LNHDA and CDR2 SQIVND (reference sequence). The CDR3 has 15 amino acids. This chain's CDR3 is CASSNWAGLDEKLFF. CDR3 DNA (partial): TGTGCCAGTAGTAATTGGGCAGGGTTGGATGAAAAG.

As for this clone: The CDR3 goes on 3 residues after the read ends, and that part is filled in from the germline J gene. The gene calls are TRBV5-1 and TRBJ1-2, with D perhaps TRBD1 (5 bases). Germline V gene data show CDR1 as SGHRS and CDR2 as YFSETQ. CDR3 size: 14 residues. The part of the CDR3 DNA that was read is TGCGCCAGCAGCTTGAGCGGGGGATACAATGAC. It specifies CASSLSGGYND. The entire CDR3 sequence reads CASSLSGGYNDYTF.